Listed here are 27 T cell receptor beta chains from one sample, sequenced in a study of T-cell reconstitution after alpha-beta-depleted transplantation in children. A library of TCRbeta sequences, prepared with unique molecular identifiers, was generated. MiXCR, run by TCRdb on the PCR reads, gives a single entry per CDR3 protein. The repertoire holds about a million distinct CDR3 sequences, with roughly 29% as singletons. This material consisted of PBMCs, mostly from graft donor cells, taken 360 days after TCRalphabeta/CD19-depleted stem cell transplant. The receptors stem from a boy in the first two years of life who had a stem cell transplant for SCID, so the T cells may come from the graft donor.

The chain couples TRBV9 to TRBJ2-1; D remains ambiguous. Trimming cost V 1 base and J 8 bases, with 7 bases left between them. Germline V gene data show CDR1 as SGDLS and CDR2 as YYNGEE. This CDR3 is built from 12 residues. The CDR3 protein is CASSVYRDEQFF. For the CDR3, the DNA is TGTGCCAGCAGCGTATATCGGGATGAGCAGTTCTTC.

This clonotype came up a few times. The chain combines TRBV29-1 with TRBJ2-1; a weak D match, TRBD1 (6 bases). Trimming pared 7 bases from V and 3 bases from J, leaving 16 bases between. The length of the CDR3 is 14 residues. Germline V gene data show CDR1 as SQVTM and CDR2 as ANQGSEA. The DNA for the CDR3 is TGCAGCGGGGGACCCAGGGGCCTCTACAATGAGCAGTTCTTC. This sequence encodes CSGGPRGLYNEQFF.

The chain couples TRBV30 to TRBJ1-1; 7 nucleotides line up with TRBD1. V shed 0 bases and J 10 bases; nucleotides not matched to a gene: 5. Germline V CDR1 and CDR2: GTSNPN, SVGIG (reference sequence). CDR3 length equals 12 residues. CDR3 sequence: CAWSVQGIGAFF. For the CDR3, the DNA is TGTGCCTGGAGTGTACAGGGGATAGGAGCTTTCTTT.

This chain joins TRBV12-3 or TRBV12-4 and TRBJ2-1, with TRBD2 identical over 9 bases. V shed 2 bases, J shed 10 bases, and the junction held 0 bases outside the gene matches. CDR3 length: 12 amino acids. CDR3 bases: TGTGCCAGCAGTTTACTAGCGGGGGAGCAGTTCTTC. This encodes CASSLLAGEQFF.

This sequence joins TRBV12-3 or TRBV12-4 and TRBJ1-5; TRBD1 aligns across 8 bases. V lost 3 bases and J lost 7; bases outside the gene matches: 14. The CDR3 has 17 residues. The CDR3 is CASSFIVRGTGGQPQHF. In DNA form, the CDR3 reads TGTGCCAGCAGTTTTATAGTTCGTGGGACAGGAGGCCAGCCCCAGCATTTT.

This chain connects TRBV6-1 to TRBJ2-7, with 8 bases fitting TRBD1. J was trimmed by 5 bases and V by 5 bases; bases with no gene match: 5. The germline V gene encodes CDR1 MNHNS and CDR2 SASEGT. This CDR3 region has 13 residues. The CDR3 loop reads CASSRTGRNEQYF. CDR3 nucleotide sequence: TGTGCCAGCAGTCGGACAGGGCGGAACGAGCAGTACTTC.

The chain recombines TRBV19 with TRBJ1-2, with no clear D. Germline CDR1 reads LNHDA; CDR2 reads SQIVND (reference sequence). This CDR3 spans 15 amino acids. V was shortened by 5 bases and J by 4 bases, with 17 bases between the two germline ends. The CDR3 DNA is TGTGCCAGTAGTTCTACCGGAGGCAGGAGCTATGGCTACACCTTC. Translating gives CASSSTGGRSYGYTF.

This clonotype has a handful of counts. This rearrangement joins TRBV7-8 to TRBJ2-1; TRBD2 aligns across 8 bases. The CDR3 runs to 18 residues. Unmatched junction bases numbered 15, after V lost 5 bases and J lost 3 bases. Germline V gene lookup returns CDR1 SGHVS and CDR2 FQNEAQ. CDR3 sequence reads: CASSPWVAGPLDYNEQFF. CDR3 nucleotides: TGTGCCAGCAGCCCTTGGGTAGCGGGGCCCCTCGACTACAATGAGCAGTTCTTC. Full variable domain (outside the CDR3, taken from reference TRBV7-8 and TRBJ2-1): GAGVSQSPRYKVAKRGQDVALRCDPISGHVSLFWYQQALGQGPEFLTYFQNEAQLDKSGLPSDRFFAERPEGSVSTLKIQRTQQEDSAVYLCASSPWVAGPLDYNEQFFGPGTRLTVL.

This clonotype appeared many times. The rearrangement joins TRBV6-1 to TRBJ1-1, with D uncertain. CDR1 and CDR2 (germline): MNHNS, SASEGT. The ends were cut back, 6 bases at V and 0 bases at J, with 20 bases in the middle. This CDR3 comprises 17 residues. The CDR3 bases are TGTGCCAGCAGCTTGATCCCCGCGATGCCTATGAACACTGAAGCTTTCTTT. Its protein is CASSLIPAMPMNTEAFF.

The chain has TRBV12-3 or TRBV12-4 and TRBJ1-1, with a weak D call TRBD1 (5 bases). The CDR3 runs 14 residues. V lost 5 bases, J lost 5 bases, and 15 bases lay in between. The CDR3 nucleotides are TGTGCCAGCAGTCCCCAGAGGGGTGCGACTGAAGCTTTCTTT. Its protein is CASSPQRGATEAFF.

The table lists this clonotype with many counts. The chain couples TRBV28 to TRBJ2-6; 9 bases agree with TRBD1. V lost 3 bases and J lost 0; bases outside the gene matches: 15. The CDR3 covers 21 residues. Germline V CDR1 and CDR2: MDHEN, SYDVKM. The CDR3 DNA is TGTGCCAGCAGTTTGCGAGGGTTGAGGGACAGGGCCAGCTCTGGGGCCAACGTCCTGACTTTC. Translated, it gives CASSLRGLRDRASSGANVLTF.

The genes are TRBV7-8 and TRBJ2-3, with D uncertain. The germline V and J ends were trimmed by 7 bases and 2 bases, with 19 bases remaining between them. CDR1 and CDR2 from the germline V gene are SGHVS and FQNEAQ. The CDR3 is 16 residues long. The CDR3 sequence is CASTLGTPAFTDTQYF. The CDR3 DNA reads TGTGCCAGCACCCTGGGCACTCCCGCTTTCACAGATACGCAGTATTTT. Drawing the rest from reference TRBV7-8 and TRBJ2-3, the complete variable domain is GAGVSQSPRYKVAKRGQDVALRCDPISGHVSLFWYQQALGQGPEFLTYFQNEAQLDKSGLPSDRFFAERPEGSVSTLKIQRTQQEDSAVYLCASTLGTPAFTDTQYFGPGTRLTVL.

The chain carries TRBV5-1 and TRBJ2-5; the D gene is possibly TRBD1 (6 bases). Trimming cost V 0 bases and J 2 bases, with 11 bases left between them. CDR1 SGHRS and CDR2 YFSETQ come from the germline V gene. The CDR3 runs 15 residues. As DNA, the CDR3 is TGCGCCAGCAGCTTGGGAGGGGACACTCAAGAGACCCAGTACTTC. Its protein product is CASSLGGDTQETQYF.

V and J are TRBV28 and TRBJ2-7; 11 bases match TRBD2. V lost 7 bases to trimming and J lost 8 bases; unmatched junction nucleotides: 7. The CDR3 loop spans 13 amino acids. Per germline, CDR1 MDHEN and CDR2 SYDVKM. As DNA, the CDR3 is TGTGCCAGCACGGGACTAGCGGTCTGGCAGCAGTACTTC. Encoded protein: CASTGLAVWQQYF.

The rearrangement uses TRBV12-3 or TRBV12-4 and TRBJ1-1; D is unclear. CDR3 length: 14 residues. Trimming stripped 5 bases from V and 4 bases from J, with 14 bases between. The CDR3 loop reads CASSTTGLSTEAFF. The DNA for the CDR3 is TGTGCCAGCAGTACGACTGGGTTATCCACTGAAGCTTTCTTT.

A few counts support this clonotype. The chain combines TRBV7-3 with TRBJ1-6; no definite D call. CDR1 is SGHTA, CDR2 FQGTGA, per germline. The CDR3 runs to 14 residues. The V gene lost 1 base and the J gene lost 9 bases, with 10 bases spanning the gap. DNA of the CDR3: TGTGCCAGCAGCTTAAGGCGCACTGCTTCACCCCTCCACTTT. Translation: CASSLRRTASPLHF. The variable domain in full, with the rest retrieved from reference TRBV7-3 and TRBJ1-6, is GAGVSQTPSNKVTEKGKYVELRCDPISGHTALYWYRQSLGQGPEFLIYFQGTGAADDSGLPNDRFFAVRPEGSVSTLKIQRTERGDSAVYLCASSLRRTASPLHFGNGTRLTVT.

There are a few counts of this clonotype. The rearrangement uses TRBV6-5 and TRBJ2-5, with 7 bases aligning to TRBD2. The germline gives CDR1 MNHEY, CDR2 SVGAGI. The CDR3 length is 14 residues. V lost 2 bases to trimming and J lost 3 bases; unmatched junction nucleotides: 3. The CDR3 region has the DNA TGTGCCAGCAGTTACGGGGCGGGGGAAGAGACCCAGTACTTC. Its translation: CASSYGAGEETQYF.

This chain uses TRBV28 with TRBJ2-3; 7 positions agree with TRBD2. The junction had 12 bases not matched to a gene; V was cut back by 5 bases and J by 4 bases. From germline, CDR1 is MDHEN and CDR2 SYDVKM. The CDR3 extends over 16 amino acids. Here the CDR3 DNA reads TGTGCCAGCAGTCCTCTTCTAGCGGTAGGGTCAGATACGCAGTATTTT. Its protein is CASSPLLAVGSDTQYF.

The sample holds many counts of this clonotype. This chain joins TRBV7-9 and TRBJ2-5; the D is unclear. Per the germline V gene, CDR1 is SEHNR and CDR2 is FQNEAQ (reference sequence). The CDR3 has 15 amino acids. Trimming shortened V by 1 base and J by 5 bases, and 14 bases separated the two germline ends. CDR3 DNA sequence: TGTGCCAGCAGCTTAGGGGTGGGCCTTGAGGAGACCCAGTACTTC. Translated: CASSLGVGLEETQYF.

This clonotype was picked up a small number of times. V usage is TRBV4-2 and J usage is TRBJ1-5; weak D call: TRBD1 (6 bases). Germline lookup yields CDR1 LGHNA and CDR2 YNFKEQ. The CDR3 contains 16 residues. V shed 2 bases and J shed 6 bases, with 17 bases lying between them. The CDR3, as DNA: TGTGCCAGCAGCCAACGTTCACAGGGCGGGCTTCAGCCCCAGCATTTT. It translates to CASSQRSQGGLQPQHF.

This clonotype appeared a few times. The chain couples TRBV5-1 to TRBJ2-1, with a tentative D call TRBD2 (5 bases). CDR1 SGHRS and CDR2 YFSETQ come from the germline V gene. The germline V and J ends were trimmed by 4 bases and 7 bases, with 15 bases remaining between them. The CDR3 contains 14 residues. DNA for the CDR3: TGCGCCAGCAGCCTGCTCGCCACGGGGAATGAGCAGTTCTTC. Protein sequence: CASSLLATGNEQFF.

This clonotype has just a few counts. This rearrangement joins TRBV5-1 to TRBJ2-1; 9 bases map to TRBD2. The CDR3 consists of 16 residues. CDR1 and CDR2 from the germline V gene are SGHRS and YFSETQ. The V gene end was trimmed by 3 bases and the J gene end by 2 bases; junction bases not matched to a gene: 6. CDR3 protein: CASSYGGGGAYNEQFF. The DNA of the CDR3 is TGCGCCAGCAGCTATGGGGGCGGGGGGGCCTACAATGAGCAGTTCTTC.

This clonotype has at least ten counts. The CDR3 sequence: CSARGLAIHNEQFF. In DNA form, the CDR3 reads TGCAGTGCTAGGGGTCTAGCGATCCACAATGAGCAGTTCTTC. The genes are TRBV20-1 and TRBJ2-1; D possibly corresponds to TRBD2 (6 bases). Trimming removed 3 bases at V and 5 bases at J, with 14 bases between. Germline loops: CDR1 DFQATT, CDR2 SNEGSKA (reference sequence). This CDR3 is built from 14 residues.

The chain combines TRBV13 with TRBJ2-7; D unresolved. This CDR3 region has 12 residues. The V end lost 3 bases, the J end lost 5 bases, and 8 bases lay between the germline ends. Germline V gene data show CDR1 as PRHDT and CDR2 as FYEKMQ (reference sequence). The CDR3 region has the DNA TGTGCCAGCAGCTTCTCCCTGGACGAGCAGTACTTC. Protein: CASSFSLDEQYF.

The rearrangement links TRBV20-1 to TRBJ1-1; D is uncertain. From germline, CDR1 is DFQATT and CDR2 SNEGSKA (reference sequence). The CDR3 is made up of 14 amino acids. V lost 5 bases and J 2 bases, leaving 15 bases between the germline ends. The chain's CDR3 is CSARLDALNTEAFF. CDR3 in DNA: TGCAGTGCTCGCTTAGACGCACTCAACACTGAAGCTTTCTTT.

The J gene is TRBJ2-3, the V gene TRBV24-1; D is unresolved. CDR3 length equals 12 residues. V lost 9 bases to trimming and J lost 2 bases, with 8 bases between them. Germline CDR1 is KGHDR and CDR2 is SFDVKD. DNA of the CDR3: TGTGCCACCTTTTCCCCCACAGATACGCAGTATTTT. Translated: CATFSPTDTQYF.

V and J are TRBV7-3 and TRBJ1-5; weak D call: TRBD1 (6 bases). Germline V gives CDR1 SGHTA, CDR2 FQGTGA. The CDR3 spans 16 residues. Trimming removed 2 bases from V and 3 bases from J, with 14 bases in between. The CDR3 here is CASSLRGHRVNQPQHF. In nucleotides, the CDR3 is TGTGCCAGCAGCTTACGGGGCCACAGGGTCAATCAGCCCCAGCATTTT.